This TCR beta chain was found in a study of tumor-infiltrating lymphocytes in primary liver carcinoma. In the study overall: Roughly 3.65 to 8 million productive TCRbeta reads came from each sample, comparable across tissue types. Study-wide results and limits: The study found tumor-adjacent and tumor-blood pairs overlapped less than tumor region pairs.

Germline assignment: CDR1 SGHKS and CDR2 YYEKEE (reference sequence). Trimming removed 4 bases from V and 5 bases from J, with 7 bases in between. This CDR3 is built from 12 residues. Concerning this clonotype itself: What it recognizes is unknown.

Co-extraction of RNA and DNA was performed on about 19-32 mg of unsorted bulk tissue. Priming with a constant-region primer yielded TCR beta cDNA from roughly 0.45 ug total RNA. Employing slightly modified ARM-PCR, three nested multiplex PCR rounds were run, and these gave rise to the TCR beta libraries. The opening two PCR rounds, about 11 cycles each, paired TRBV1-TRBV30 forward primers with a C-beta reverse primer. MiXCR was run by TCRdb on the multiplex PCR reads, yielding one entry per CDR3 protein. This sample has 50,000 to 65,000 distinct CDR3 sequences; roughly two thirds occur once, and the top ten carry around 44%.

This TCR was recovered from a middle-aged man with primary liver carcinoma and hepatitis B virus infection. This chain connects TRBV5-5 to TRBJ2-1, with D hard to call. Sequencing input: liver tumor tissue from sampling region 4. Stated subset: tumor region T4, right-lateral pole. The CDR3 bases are TGTGCCAGCAGCCTAATCGACAATGAGCAGTTCTTC. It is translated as CASSLIDNEQFF.